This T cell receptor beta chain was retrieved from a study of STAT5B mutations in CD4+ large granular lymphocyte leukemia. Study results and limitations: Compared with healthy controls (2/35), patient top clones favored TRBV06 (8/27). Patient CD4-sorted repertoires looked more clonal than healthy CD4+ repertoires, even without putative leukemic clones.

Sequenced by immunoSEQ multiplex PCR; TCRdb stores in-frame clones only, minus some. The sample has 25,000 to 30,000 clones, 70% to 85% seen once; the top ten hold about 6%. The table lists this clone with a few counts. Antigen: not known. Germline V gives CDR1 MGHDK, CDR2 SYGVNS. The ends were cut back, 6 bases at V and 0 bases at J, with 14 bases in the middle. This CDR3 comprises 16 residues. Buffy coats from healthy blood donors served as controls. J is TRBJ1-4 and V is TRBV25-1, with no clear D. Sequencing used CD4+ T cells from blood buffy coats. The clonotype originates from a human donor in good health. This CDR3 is CASRDTSASTNEKLFF. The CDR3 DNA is TGTGCCAGCAGGGATACAAGCGCGTCAACTAATGAAAAACTGTTTTTT. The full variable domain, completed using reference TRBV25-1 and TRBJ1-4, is EADIYQTPRYLVIGTGKKITLECSQTMGHDKMYWYQQDPGMELHLIHYSYGVNSTEKGDLSSESTVSRIRTEHFPLTLESARPSHTSQYLCASRDTSASTNEKLFFGSGTQLSVL.